This TCR beta chain is from a study of naive and memory T cell subsets. Notes on the study in general: A few larger clonotypes appeared in naive repertoires, especially CD8, possibly memory cells re-expressing CD45RA.

The beta constant-region primer was an equimolar mix of two oligonucleotides covering TRBC1 and TRBC2. Ligated cDNA was amplified by four rounds of PCR with nested alpha and beta constant-region primers and SP2. TCRdb re-called the UMI-ligation and nested PCR reads through MiXCR, storing one row per CDR3 protein. The data show over 110,000 distinct CDR3 sequences, approximately 20% seen once. This clonotype occurred a few times. Its antigen is as yet unknown. Trimming took off 0 bases at V and 0 bases at J, with 11 bases between the two ends. This CDR3 is 17 amino acids long. CDR1 and CDR2 from the germline V gene are LGHNA and YNFKEQ.

The rearrangement uses TRBV4-2 and TRBJ2-2; D not certain. This clonotype was sampled from a human donor in good health. The sample consisted of naive CD8+ T cells from blood. In DNA, the CDR3 is TGTGCCAGCAGCCAAGACCCGGGCAAGGCGAACACCGGGGAGCTGTTTTTT. Residues: CASSQDPGKANTGELFF.